The entry below describes one T cell receptor beta chain. Its antigen is unknown. Per-base quality was not reported, and no clone a single base away is much larger than it. The data originate from a study of circulating tumor DNA in untreated peripheral T-cell lymphoma (dated by TCRdb to 2020 to 2023). Results the study describes overall, beyond this receptor: Tumor-specific clonotypes were identified in roughly 75% of patients, from 86% of baseline tissues and 67% of baseline serum samples.

The library was obtained by the immunoSEQ multiplex PCR assay. Sourced from immuneACCESS, this table was stored by TCRdb with only in-frame sequences that have V and J called. A share of the clones is absent; for the studies checked, an unresolved V gene accounts for under half, and the remainder has no known explanation. The sample includes several thousand clones, with roughly 80% observed a single time. 16% of the sample goes to the ten largest clones. Baseline tumor tissue collected before treatment was sequenced to identify tumor-specific TCR clonotypes. The study used next-generation sequencing of T-cell receptor sequences to monitor peripheral T-cell lymphoma patients receiving frontline treatment on a trial. The CDR3 runs 15 residues from the cysteine to the phenylalanine. The read is trimmed to its CDR3 DNA, 45 bases read in frame from base 1. V and J lose 3 bases and 3 bases, and a span of 15 bases separates them. CDR1 and CDR2 were assigned from the germline V gene as SGHNT and YENEEA.

The receptor chain draws on TRBV11-3 and TRBJ2-7, with no confidently assigned D gene. The source is a human donor with peripheral T-cell lymphoma. Sequenced input: tumor tissue. Here is the DNA: TGTGCCAGCAGCTTTTTCCCCCGGAGAAGCTACGAGCAGTACTTC. Translation gives CASSFFPRRSYEQYF.